This entry features one T cell receptor (beta chain) sequence. Its target is not known. Different DNA sequences within this sample yield the same CDR3. As processed by the authors: There were no quality scores in the junction-only immunoSEQ sequences, so filtering differed. The data were produced by immunoSEQ multiplex PCR, yet TCRdb's version contains in-frame clones alone and is incomplete. That table is the source of V, J and clone size, and D and trimming were worked out from the DNA. The sample lists approximately 2,000,000 clones, around 90% seen once, with around 0.38% in the top ten. This sample was included in a study of shared clonotypes between healthy human individuals. General study results and limits: Represented diversity (both genetic and exposure-history) was limited by the small number of donors. Estimated richness was generally greater in naive than memory subsets.

The germline gives CDR1 SGHRS, CDR2 YFSETQ. The CDR3 consists of 17 residues. J was trimmed by 4 bases and V by 4 bases; bases with no gene match: 7. Sequenced sample: naive CD4+ T cells from PBMCs. Subset defined: CD45RA+ positively selected. This clonotype originated in a man between 18 and 35 years old in good health. Some clones in this sample may be carry-over from other donors' samples. The chain uses TRBV5-1 and TRBJ2-2; TRBD2 matches 13 bases. In DNA form, the CDR3 reads TGCGCCAGCAGCGGCGGACTAGCGGGAGTGGGCACCGGGGAGCTGTTTTTT. Protein sequence: CASSGGLAGVGTGELFF.